This TCR beta chain was found in a study of beta chain features in type 1 diabetes. As every portion of the isolated RNA was reverse transcribed, the sequencing read expressed TCRB transcripts. Libraries were prepared by immunoSEQ multiplex PCR; TCRdb keeps only in-frame clonotypes and omits some of them. The profile covers about 650,000 clones, with approximately 13% appearing a single time and roughly 0.12% taken by the ten largest. Study-level results: Moderately but significantly shorter TCRB CDR3s were found in Type 1 diabetes patients in all four CD4+ subsets.

This clone was recorded a few times. The antigen remains unidentified. This specimen includes other DNA sequences encoding the same CDR3. The CDR3 covers 14 residues. The V end was cut by 2 bases, the J end by 0 bases, with 2 bases between. Looked up from germline, CDR1 is MNHEY and CDR2 is SVGAGI. The sample consisted of naive CD4+ T cells from blood. The sequence was obtained from a young man with type 1 diabetes. The chain carries TRBV6-5 and TRBJ2-6; the D is unclear. CDR3 sequence: CASSYSSGANVLTF. CDR3 in DNA: TGTGCCAGCAGTTACAGCTCTGGGGCCAACGTCCTGACTTTC.